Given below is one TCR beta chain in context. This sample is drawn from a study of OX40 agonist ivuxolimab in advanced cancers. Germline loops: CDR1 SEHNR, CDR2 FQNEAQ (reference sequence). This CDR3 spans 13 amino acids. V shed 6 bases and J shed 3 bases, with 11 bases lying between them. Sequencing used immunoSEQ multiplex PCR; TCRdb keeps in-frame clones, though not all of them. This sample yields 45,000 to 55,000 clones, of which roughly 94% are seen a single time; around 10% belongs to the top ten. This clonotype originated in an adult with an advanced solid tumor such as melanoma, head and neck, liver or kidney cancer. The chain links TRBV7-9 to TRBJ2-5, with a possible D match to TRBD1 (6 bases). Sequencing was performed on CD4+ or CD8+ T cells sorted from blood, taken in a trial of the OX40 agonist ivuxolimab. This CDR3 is CASRSGTKETQYF. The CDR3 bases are TGTGCCAGCAGATCCGGGACAAAAGAGACCCAGTACTTC. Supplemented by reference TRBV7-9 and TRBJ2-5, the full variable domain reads DTGVSQNPRHKITKRGQNVTFRCDPISEHNRLYWYRQTLGQGPEFLTYFQNEAQLEKSRLLSDRFSAERPKGSFSTLEIQRTEQGDSAMYLCASRSGTKETQYFGPGTRLLVL.